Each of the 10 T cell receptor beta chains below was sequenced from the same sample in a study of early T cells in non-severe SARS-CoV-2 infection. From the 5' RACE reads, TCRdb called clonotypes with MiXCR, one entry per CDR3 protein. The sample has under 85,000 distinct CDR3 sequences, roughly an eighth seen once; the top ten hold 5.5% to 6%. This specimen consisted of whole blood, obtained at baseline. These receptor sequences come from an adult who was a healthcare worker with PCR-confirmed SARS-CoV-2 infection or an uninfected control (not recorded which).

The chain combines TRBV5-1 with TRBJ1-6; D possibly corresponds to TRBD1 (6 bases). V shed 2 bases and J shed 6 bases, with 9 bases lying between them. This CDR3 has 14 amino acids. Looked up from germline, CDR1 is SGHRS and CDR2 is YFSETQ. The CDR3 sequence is CASSLGQSNSPLHF. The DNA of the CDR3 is TGCGCCAGCAGCTTAGGACAGAGTAATTCACCCCTCCACTTT. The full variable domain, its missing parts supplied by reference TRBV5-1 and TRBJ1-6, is KAGVTQTPRYLIKTRGQQVTLSCSPISGHRSVSWYQQTPGQGLQFLFEYFSETQRNKGNFPGRFSGRQFSNSRSEMNVSTLELGDSALYLCASSLGQSNSPLHFGNGTRLTVT.

CDR3 sequence (DNA): TGTGCCAGCAGCGAGGGAGTGGGTCAGTTCTACGAGCAGTACTTC. Translated, it gives CASSEGVGQFYEQYF. V and J are TRBV27 and TRBJ2-7, with D possibly matching TRBD2 (5 bases). Trimming took off 6 bases at V and 3 bases at J, with 18 bases between the two ends. Germline V CDR1 and CDR2: MNHEY, SMNVEV (reference sequence). The CDR3 runs 15 residues.

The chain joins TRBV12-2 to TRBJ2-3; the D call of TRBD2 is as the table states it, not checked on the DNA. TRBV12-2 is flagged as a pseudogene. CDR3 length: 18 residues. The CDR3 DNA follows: TGTGCAAGTCGCTTAGGCCTATTGGGCCTCCTTTACACAGATACGCAGTATTTT. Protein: CASRLGLLGLLYTDTQYF.

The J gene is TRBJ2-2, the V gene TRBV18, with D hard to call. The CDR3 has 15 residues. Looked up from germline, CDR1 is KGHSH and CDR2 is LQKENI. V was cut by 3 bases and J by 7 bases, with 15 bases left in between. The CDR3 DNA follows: TGTGCCAGCTCACCCCTGAATGCACTGGACGGGGAGCTGTTTTTT. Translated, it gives CASSPLNALDGELFF.

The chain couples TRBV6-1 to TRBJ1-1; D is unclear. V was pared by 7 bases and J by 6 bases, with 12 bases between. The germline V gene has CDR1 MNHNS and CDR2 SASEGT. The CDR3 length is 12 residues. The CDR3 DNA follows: TGTGCCAGCAAGACGGCCAAGGCTGAAGCTTTCTTT. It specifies CASKTAKAEAFF.

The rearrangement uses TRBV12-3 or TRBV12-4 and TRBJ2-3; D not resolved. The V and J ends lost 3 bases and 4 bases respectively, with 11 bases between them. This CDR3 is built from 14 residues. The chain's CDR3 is CASSFLRKSDTQYF. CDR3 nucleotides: TGTGCCAGCAGTTTTTTAAGGAAGTCAGATACGCAGTATTTT.

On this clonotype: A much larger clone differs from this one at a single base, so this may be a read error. The CDR3 spells CASNSGTAQETQNF. CDR3 DNA: TGTGCCAGCAATTCGGGGACAGCCCAAGAGACCCAGAACTTC. This rearrangement joins TRBV6-2 or TRBV6-3 to TRBJ2-5, with 7 bases aligning to TRBD1. The CDR3 consists of 14 residues. Germline V gene lookup returns CDR1 MNHEY and CDR2 SVGEGT.

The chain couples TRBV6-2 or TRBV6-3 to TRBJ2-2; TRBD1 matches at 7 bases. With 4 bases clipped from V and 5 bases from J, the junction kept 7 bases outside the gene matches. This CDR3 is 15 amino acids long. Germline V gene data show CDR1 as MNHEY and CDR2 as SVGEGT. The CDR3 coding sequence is TGTGCCAGCAGTTTCTCTAAACAGGGGACCGGGGAGCTGTTTTTT. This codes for CASSFSKQGTGELFF.

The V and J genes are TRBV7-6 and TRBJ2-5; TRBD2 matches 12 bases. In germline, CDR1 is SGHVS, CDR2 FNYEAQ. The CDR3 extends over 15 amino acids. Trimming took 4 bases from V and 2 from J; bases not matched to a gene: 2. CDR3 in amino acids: CASSSTSGSQETQYF. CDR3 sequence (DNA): TGTGCCAGCAGCTCGACTAGCGGGAGTCAAGAGACCCAGTACTTC.

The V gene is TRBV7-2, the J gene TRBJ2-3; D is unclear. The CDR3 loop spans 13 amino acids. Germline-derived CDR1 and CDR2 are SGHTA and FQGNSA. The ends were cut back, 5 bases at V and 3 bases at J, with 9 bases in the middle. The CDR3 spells CASSQNPTDTQYF. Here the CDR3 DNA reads TGTGCCAGCAGCCAAAACCCGACAGATACGCAGTATTTT.